Presented here are 11 T cell receptor beta chains from one specimen sequenced in a study of shared clonotypes between healthy human individuals. Sequencing used immunoSEQ multiplex PCR; TCRdb keeps in-frame clones, though not all of them. The table lists about 1 million clones, 78% of them singletons. Sequencing used memory CD4+ T cells from PBMCs. Regarding subset: CD45RA-negative fraction. These receptors came from a man between 18 and 35 years old in good health. Some clones in this sample may be carry-over from other donors' samples.

This clone was seen just once. V and J are TRBV7-9 and TRBJ2-1, with 13 positions matching TRBD2. With 5 bases clipped from V and 3 bases from J, the junction kept 4 bases outside the gene matches. Germline loops: CDR1 SEHNR, CDR2 FQNEAQ (reference sequence). The CDR3 has 16 residues. CDR3 residues: CASSRGLAGYYNEQFF. The CDR3 DNA is TGTGCCAGCAGCCGGGGACTAGCGGGGTACTACAATGAGCAGTTCTTC.

CDR3 amino acids: CASSQSTGGSDEQYF. For the CDR3, the DNA is TGTGCCAGCTCACAGTCGACAGGGGGAAGCGACGAGCAGTACTTC. The J gene is TRBJ2-7, the V gene TRBV18, with 9 bases aligning to TRBD1. Germline CDR1 reads KGHSH; CDR2 reads LQKENI. V trimming: 4 bases; J trimming: 5 bases; junction bases outside the gene matches: 9. The CDR3 runs 15 residues.

This sequence joins TRBV7-8 and TRBJ1-2; TRBD1 aligns across 7 bases. Germline CDR1 and CDR2: SGHVS and FQNEAQ. The CDR3 sequence is 16 residues long. J was trimmed by 1 base and V by 6 bases; bases with no gene match: 11. CDR3 bases: TGTGCCAGCAGTCGAGACAGGGCCACCAATAACTATGGCTACACCTTC. Its translation: CASSRDRATNNYGYTF.

The chain couples TRBV28 to TRBJ2-7, with 8 bases identical to TRBD1. Trimming cost V 1 base and J 5 bases; bases outside gene matches: 13. There are 17 residues in the CDR3. Per the germline V gene, CDR1 is MDHEN and CDR2 is SYDVKM. The CDR3 region is CASSLFRADRVLDEQYF. The CDR3 DNA sequence: TGTGCCAGCAGTTTATTCAGAGCGGACAGGGTTTTAGACGAGCAGTACTTC. Full variable domain (rest looked up from reference TRBV28 and TRBJ2-7): DVKVTQSSRYLVKRTGEKVFLECVQDMDHENMFWYRQDPGLGLRLIYFSYDVKMKEKGDIPEGYSVSREKKERFSLILESASTNQTSMYLCASSLFRADRVLDEQYFGPGTRLTVT.

The chain has TRBV7-9 and TRBJ1-1, with a possible D match to TRBD1 (5 bases). Trimming took off 5 bases at V and 5 bases at J, with 15 bases between the two ends. Germline loops: CDR1 SEHNR, CDR2 FQNEAQ (reference sequence). CDR3 size: 14 residues. CDR3 loop: CASSPQTVATEAFF. The DNA for the CDR3 is TGTGCCAGCAGCCCACAGACAGTGGCAACTGAAGCTTTCTTT.

The chain links TRBV6-1 to TRBJ1-4; 9 bases are a match to TRBD1. The V gene end was trimmed by 4 bases and the J gene end by 5 bases; junction bases not matched to a gene: 8. The CDR3 contains 16 residues. Germline V gene lookup returns CDR1 MNHNS and CDR2 SASEGT. The CDR3 sequence: CASSAQGARWNEKLFF. Here the CDR3 DNA reads TGTGCCAGCAGTGCACAGGGGGCTCGTTGGAATGAAAAACTGTTTTTT.

This clone has a single count. This chain links TRBV29-1 with TRBJ2-1, with D possibly being TRBD1 or TRBD2 (5 bases each). V lost 6 bases and J lost 5, with 14 bases in between. The length of the CDR3 is 13 residues. Germline lookup yields CDR1 SQVTM and CDR2 ANQGSEA. Here the CDR3 DNA reads TGCAGCGTCTACACCGGGACCAACAATGAGCAGTTCTTC. Its translation: CSVYTGTNNEQFF.

As to this clone: The sample carries other DNA sequences with the same CDR3. This chain connects TRBV6-6 to TRBJ2-7; D is uncertain. The length of the CDR3 is 13 residues. V lost 3 bases and J lost 0, with 6 bases in between. Germline lookup yields CDR1 MNHNY and CDR2 SVGAGI (reference sequence). The DNA for the CDR3 is TGTGCCAGCAGTTATGCCGGCTCCTACGAGCAGTACTTC. Translation: CASSYAGSYEQYF.

The chain joins TRBV28 to TRBJ1-6, with 7 bases matching TRBD1. After removal of 7 bases from V and 14 bases from J, the junction contained 17 bases not matched to a gene. Germline assignment: CDR1 MDHEN and CDR2 SYDVKM. This CDR3 spans 15 amino acids. This CDR3 is CASTLGPTGARTLHF. CDR3 coding DNA: TGTGCCAGCACCTTGGGACCCACAGGGGCAAGGACCCTCCACTTT. Filled out from reference TRBV28 and TRBJ1-6, the complete variable domain reads DVKVTQSSRYLVKRTGEKVFLECVQDMDHENMFWYRQDPGLGLRLIYFSYDVKMKEKGDIPEGYSVSREKKERFSLILESASTNQTSMYLCASTLGPTGARTLHFGNGTRLTVT.

There are a few counts of this clone. The V and J genes are TRBV5-4 and TRBJ2-7; 12 bases align to TRBD2. CDR1 and CDR2 from the germline V gene are SGHNT and YYREEE (reference sequence). The V and J ends lost 1 base and 4 bases, in that order; junction bases with no gene match: 18. The CDR3 extends over 20 amino acids. CDR3 loop: CASSLCLVWLAGGPYYEQYF. The DNA for the CDR3 is TGTGCCAGCAGCTTGTGTTTGGTATGGCTAGCGGGAGGGCCCTATTACGAGCAGTACTTC.

Here the CDR3 reads CATSDAGTRRSNQPQHF. CDR3 DNA: TGTGCCACCAGCGATGCCGGGACACGACGTAGCAATCAGCCCCAGCATTTT. V gene TRBV15 combines with J gene TRBJ1-5, with a tentative D call TRBD1 (6 bases). Trimming took off 5 bases at V and 0 bases at J, with 17 bases between the two ends. The CDR3 totals 17 residues. Germline loops: CDR1 LNHNV, CDR2 YYDKDF (reference sequence).